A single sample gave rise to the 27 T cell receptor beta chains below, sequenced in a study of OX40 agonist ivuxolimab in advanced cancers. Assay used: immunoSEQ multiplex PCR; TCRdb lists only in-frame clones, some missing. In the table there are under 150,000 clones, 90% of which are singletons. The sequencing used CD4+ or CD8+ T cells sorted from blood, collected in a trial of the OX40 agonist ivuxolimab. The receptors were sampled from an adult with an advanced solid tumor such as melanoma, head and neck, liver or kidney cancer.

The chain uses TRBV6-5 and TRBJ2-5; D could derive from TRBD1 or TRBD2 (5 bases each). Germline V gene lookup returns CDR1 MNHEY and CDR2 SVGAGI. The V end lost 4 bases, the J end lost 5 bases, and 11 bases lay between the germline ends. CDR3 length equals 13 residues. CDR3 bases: TGTGCCAGCAGTTCCAGGGAGTGGGAGACCCAGTACTTC. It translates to CASSSREWETQYF.

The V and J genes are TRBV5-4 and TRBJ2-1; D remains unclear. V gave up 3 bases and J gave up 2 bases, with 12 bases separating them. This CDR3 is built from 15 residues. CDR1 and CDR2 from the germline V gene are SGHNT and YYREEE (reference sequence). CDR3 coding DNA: TGTGCCAGCAGCTACGACCGGCCAGCCTACAATGAGCAGTTCTTC. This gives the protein CASSYDRPAYNEQFF. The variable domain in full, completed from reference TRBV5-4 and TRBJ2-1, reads ETGVTQSPTHLIKTRGQQVTLRCSSQSGHNTVSWYQQALGQGPQFIFQYYREEENGRGNFPPRFSGLQFPNYSSELNVNALELDDSALYLCASSYDRPAYNEQFFGPGTRLTVL.

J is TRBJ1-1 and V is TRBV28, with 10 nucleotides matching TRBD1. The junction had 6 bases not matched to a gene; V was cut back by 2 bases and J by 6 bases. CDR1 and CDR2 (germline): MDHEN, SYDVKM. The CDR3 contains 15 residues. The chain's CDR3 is CASSLGPGQGAEAFF. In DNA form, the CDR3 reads TGTGCCAGCAGTTTAGGCCCTGGACAGGGGGCTGAAGCTTTCTTT.

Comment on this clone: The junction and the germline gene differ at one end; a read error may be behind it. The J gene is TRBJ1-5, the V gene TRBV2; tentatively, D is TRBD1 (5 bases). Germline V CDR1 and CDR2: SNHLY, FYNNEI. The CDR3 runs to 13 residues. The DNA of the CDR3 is TGTGCCAGCAGAGAAGGGGTAGGTCAGCCCCAGCATTTT. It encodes CASREGVGQPQHF.

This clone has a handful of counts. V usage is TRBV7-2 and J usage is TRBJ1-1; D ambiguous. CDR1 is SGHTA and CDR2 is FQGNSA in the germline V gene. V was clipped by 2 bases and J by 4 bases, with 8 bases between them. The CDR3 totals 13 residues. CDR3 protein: CASSLSRVTEAFF. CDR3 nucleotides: TGTGCCAGCAGCTTATCGCGGGTCACTGAAGCTTTCTTT. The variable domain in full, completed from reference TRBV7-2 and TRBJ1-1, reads GAGVSQSPSNKVTEKGKDVELRCDPISGHTALYWYRQSLGQGLEFLIYFQGNSAPDKSGLPSDRFSAERTGGSVSTLTIQRTQQEDSAVYLCASSLSRVTEAFFGQGTRLTVV.

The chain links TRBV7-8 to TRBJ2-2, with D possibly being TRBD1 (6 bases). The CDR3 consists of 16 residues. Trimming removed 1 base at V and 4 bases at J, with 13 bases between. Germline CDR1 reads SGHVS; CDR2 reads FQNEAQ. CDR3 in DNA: TGTGCCAGCAGCTTAGGCATCCCCAGGGGCACCGGGGAGCTGTTTTTT. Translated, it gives CASSLGIPRGTGELFF.

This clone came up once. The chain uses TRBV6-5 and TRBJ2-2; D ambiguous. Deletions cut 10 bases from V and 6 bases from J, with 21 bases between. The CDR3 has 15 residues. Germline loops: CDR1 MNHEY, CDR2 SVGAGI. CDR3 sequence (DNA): TGTGCCACCATGTGGGTAGGGCTAGTTCCCGGGGAGCTGTTTTTT. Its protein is CATMWVGLVPGELFF.

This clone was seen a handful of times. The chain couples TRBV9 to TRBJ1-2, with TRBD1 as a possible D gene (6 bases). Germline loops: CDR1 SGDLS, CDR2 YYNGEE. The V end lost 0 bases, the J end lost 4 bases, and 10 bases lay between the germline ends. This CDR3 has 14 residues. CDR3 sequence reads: CASSVATGSYGYTF. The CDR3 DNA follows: TGTGCCAGCAGCGTAGCTACAGGGTCCTATGGCTACACCTTC. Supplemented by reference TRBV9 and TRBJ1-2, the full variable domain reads DSGVTQTPKHLITATGQRVTLRCSPRSGDLSVYWYQQSLDQGLQFLIQYYNGEERAKGNILERFSAQQFPDLHSELNLSSLELGDSALYFCASSVATGSYGYTFGSGTRLTVV.

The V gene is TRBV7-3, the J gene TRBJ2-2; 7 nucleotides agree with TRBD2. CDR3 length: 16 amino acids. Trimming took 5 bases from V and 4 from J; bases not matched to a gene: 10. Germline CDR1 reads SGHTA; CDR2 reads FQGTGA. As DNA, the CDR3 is TGTGCCAGCAGCCGCTTCCCAGCGGGACCCACCGGGGAGCTGTTTTTT. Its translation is CASSRFPAGPTGELFF.

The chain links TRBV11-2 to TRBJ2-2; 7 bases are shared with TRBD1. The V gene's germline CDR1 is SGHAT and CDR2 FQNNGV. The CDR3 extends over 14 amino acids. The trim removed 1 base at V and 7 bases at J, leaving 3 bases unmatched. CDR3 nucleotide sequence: TGTGCCAGCAGCTTAGCGGACAGGTTCGGGGAGCTGTTTTTT. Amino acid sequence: CASSLADRFGELFF.

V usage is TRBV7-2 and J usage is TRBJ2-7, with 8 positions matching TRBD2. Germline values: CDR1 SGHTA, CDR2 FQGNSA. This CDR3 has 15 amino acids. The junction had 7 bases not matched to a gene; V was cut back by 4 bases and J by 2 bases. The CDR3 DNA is TGTGCCAGCAGCTCCCGGACTAGCAGGCCCTACGAGCAGTACTTC. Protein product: CASSSRTSRPYEQYF.

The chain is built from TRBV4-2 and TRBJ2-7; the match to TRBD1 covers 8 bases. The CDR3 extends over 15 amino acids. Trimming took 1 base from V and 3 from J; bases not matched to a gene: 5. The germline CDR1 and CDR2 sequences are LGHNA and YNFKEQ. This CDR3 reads CASSQAVGQGYEQYF. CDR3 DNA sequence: TGTGCCAGCAGCCAAGCGGTCGGACAGGGCTACGAGCAGTACTTC.

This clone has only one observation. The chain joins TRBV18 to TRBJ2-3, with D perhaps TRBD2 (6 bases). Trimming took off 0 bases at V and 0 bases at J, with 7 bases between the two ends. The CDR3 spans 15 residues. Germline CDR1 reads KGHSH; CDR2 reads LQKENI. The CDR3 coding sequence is TGTGCCAGCTCACCACCGGAGGGGAGCACAGATACGCAGTATTTT. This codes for CASSPPEGSTDTQYF.

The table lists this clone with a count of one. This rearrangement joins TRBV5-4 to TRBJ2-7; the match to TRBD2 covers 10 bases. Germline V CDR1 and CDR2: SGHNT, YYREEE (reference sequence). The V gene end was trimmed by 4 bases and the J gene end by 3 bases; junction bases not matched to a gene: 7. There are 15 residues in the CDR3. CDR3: CASSVRTSGNYEQYF. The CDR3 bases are TGTGCCAGCAGCGTCCGGACTAGCGGAAACTACGAGCAGTACTTC.

CDR3 DNA sequence: TGTGCCAGTTCGACAGGGGGCCTTGGGGAGACCCAGTACTTC. It codes for CASSTGGLGETQYF. This rearrangement joins TRBV19 to TRBJ2-5; 10 bases align to TRBD1. CDR3 length equals 14 residues. Germline CDR1 is LNHDA and CDR2 is SQIVND (reference sequence). V gave up 8 bases and J gave up 5 bases; unmatched junction bases: 8.

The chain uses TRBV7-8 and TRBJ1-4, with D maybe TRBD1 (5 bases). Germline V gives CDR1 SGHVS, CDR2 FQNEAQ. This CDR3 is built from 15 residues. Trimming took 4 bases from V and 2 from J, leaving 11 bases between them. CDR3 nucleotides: TGTGCCAGCAGCTCCCACGGGGGGACTAATGAAAAACTGTTTTTT. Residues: CASSSHGGTNEKLFF. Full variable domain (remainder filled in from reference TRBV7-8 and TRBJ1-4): GAGVSQSPRYKVAKRGQDVALRCDPISGHVSLFWYQQALGQGPEFLTYFQNEAQLDKSGLPSDRFFAERPEGSVSTLKIQRTQQEDSAVYLCASSSHGGTNEKLFFGSGTQLSVL.

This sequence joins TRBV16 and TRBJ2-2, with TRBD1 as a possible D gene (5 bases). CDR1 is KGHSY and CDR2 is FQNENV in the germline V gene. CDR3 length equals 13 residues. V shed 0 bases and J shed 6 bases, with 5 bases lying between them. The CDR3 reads CASSQSGPGELFF. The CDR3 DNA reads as TGTGCCAGCAGCCAATCGGGGCCCGGGGAGCTGTTTTTT.

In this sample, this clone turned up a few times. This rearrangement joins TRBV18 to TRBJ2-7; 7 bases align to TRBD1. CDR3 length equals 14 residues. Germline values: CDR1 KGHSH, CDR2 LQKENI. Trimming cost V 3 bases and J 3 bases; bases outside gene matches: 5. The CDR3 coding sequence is TGTGCCAGCTCACCGTCGACAGGGAGCTACGAGCAGTACTTC. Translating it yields CASSPSTGSYEQYF.

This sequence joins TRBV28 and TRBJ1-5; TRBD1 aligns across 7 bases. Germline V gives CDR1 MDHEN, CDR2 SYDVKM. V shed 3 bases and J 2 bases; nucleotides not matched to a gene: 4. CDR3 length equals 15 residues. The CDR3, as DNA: TGTGCCAGCAGTTTGTGGGACAGTCGCAATCAGCCCCAGCATTTT. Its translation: CASSLWDSRNQPQHF.

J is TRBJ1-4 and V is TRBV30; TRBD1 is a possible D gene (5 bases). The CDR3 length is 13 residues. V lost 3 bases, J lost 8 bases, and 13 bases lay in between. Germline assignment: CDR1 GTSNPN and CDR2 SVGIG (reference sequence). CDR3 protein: CAWSGWTLEKLFF. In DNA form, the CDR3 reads TGTGCCTGGAGCGGGTGGACACTAGAAAAACTGTTTTTT.

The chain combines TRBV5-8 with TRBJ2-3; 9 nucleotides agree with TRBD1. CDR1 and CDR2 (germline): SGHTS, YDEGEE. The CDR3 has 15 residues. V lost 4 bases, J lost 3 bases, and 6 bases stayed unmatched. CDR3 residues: CASSVGTGRTDTQYF. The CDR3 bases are TGTGCCAGCAGCGTAGGGACAGGGCGGACAGATACGCAGTATTTT.

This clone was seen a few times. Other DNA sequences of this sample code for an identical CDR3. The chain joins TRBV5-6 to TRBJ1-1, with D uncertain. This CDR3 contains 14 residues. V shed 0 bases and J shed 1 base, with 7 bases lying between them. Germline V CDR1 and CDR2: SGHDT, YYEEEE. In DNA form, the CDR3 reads TGTGCCAGCAGCTTGGTACAGAGGAACACTGAAGCTTTCTTT. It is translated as CASSLVQRNTEAFF. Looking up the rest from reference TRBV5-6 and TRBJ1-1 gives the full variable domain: DAGVTQSPTHLIKTRGQQVTLRCSPKSGHDTVSWYQQALGQGPQFIFQYYEEEERQRGNFPDRFSGHQFPNYSSELNVNALLLGDSALYLCASSLVQRNTEAFFGQGTRLTVV.

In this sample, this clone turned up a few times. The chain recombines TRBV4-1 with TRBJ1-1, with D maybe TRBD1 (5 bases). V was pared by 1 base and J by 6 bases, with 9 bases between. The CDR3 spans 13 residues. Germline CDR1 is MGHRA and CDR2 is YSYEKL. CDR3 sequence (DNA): TGCGCCAGCAGCCAAGGGGGGGGACCTGAAGCTTTCTTT. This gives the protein CASSQGGGPEAFF.

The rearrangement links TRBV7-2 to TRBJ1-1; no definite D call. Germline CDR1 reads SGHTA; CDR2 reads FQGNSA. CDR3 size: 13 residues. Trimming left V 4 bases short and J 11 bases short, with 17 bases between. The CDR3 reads CASSSRLDSGAFF. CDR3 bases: TGTGCCAGCAGCTCCAGACTTGATTCGGGCGCTTTCTTT.

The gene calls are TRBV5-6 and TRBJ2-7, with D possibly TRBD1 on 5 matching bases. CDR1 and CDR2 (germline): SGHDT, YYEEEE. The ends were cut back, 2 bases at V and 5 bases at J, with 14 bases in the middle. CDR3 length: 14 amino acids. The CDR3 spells CASSFKTESDEQYF. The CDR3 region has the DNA TGTGCCAGCAGCTTCAAGACAGAATCGGACGAGCAGTACTTC.

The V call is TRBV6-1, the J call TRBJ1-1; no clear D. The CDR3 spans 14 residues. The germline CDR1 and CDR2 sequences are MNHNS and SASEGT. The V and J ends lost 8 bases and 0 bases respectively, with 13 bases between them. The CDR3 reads CASPKGNMNTEAFF. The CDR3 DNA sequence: TGTGCCAGCCCAAAGGGAAATATGAACACTGAAGCTTTCTTT.

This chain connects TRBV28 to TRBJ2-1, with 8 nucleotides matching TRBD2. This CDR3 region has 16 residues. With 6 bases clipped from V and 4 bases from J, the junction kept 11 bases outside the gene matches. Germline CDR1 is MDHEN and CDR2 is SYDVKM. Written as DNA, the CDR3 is TGTGCCAGCAGGGGGGCCCGGACTAGCTGGTACAATGAGCAGTTCTTC. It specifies CASRGARTSWYNEQFF.